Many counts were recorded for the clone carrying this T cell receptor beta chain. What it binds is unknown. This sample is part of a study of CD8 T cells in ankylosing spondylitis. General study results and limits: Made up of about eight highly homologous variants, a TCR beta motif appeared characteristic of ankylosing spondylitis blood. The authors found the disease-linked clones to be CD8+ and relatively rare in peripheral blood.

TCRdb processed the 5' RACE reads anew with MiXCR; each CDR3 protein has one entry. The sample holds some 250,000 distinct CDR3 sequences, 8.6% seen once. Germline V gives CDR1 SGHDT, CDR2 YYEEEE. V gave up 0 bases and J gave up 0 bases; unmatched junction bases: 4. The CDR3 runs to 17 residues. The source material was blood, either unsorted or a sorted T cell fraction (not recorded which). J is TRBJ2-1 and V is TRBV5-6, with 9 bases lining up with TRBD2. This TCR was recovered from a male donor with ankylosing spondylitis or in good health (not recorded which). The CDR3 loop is CASSLGTSVSSYNEQFF. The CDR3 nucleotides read TGTGCCAGCAGCTTGGGGACTAGCGTTAGCTCCTACAATGAGCAGTTCTTC. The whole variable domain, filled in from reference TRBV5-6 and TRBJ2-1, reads DAGVTQSPTHLIKTRGQQVTLRCSPKSGHDTVSWYQQALGQGPQFIFQYYEEEERQRGNFPDRFSGHQFPNYSSELNVNALLLGDSALYLCASSLGTSVSSYNEQFFGPGTRLTVL.